The source of this T cell receptor beta chain is a study of cytomegalovirus exposure and HLA in healthy donors. PCR amplification relied on 60 Vbeta primers (plus 13 Jbeta primers). Clones were read by immunoSEQ multiplex PCR, and TCRdb kept only the in-frame ones, dropping some. There are 70,000 or so clones in the sample, with 4% to 6% held by the top ten. The source material was PBMCs. The sequence was obtained from a man aged 40-49 years in good health and CMV-seronegative.

The CDR3 DNA reads TGTGCCAGCAGCGTCCTTGGGGGGTTAAGGGCAGATACGCAGTATTTT. Its translation: CASSVLGGLRADTQYF. This chain uses TRBV9 with TRBJ2-3, with D maybe TRBD2 (6 bases). The V gene lost 2 bases and the J gene lost 4 bases, with 17 bases spanning the gap. CDR3 size: 16 residues. Germline V gives CDR1 SGDLS, CDR2 YYNGEE.